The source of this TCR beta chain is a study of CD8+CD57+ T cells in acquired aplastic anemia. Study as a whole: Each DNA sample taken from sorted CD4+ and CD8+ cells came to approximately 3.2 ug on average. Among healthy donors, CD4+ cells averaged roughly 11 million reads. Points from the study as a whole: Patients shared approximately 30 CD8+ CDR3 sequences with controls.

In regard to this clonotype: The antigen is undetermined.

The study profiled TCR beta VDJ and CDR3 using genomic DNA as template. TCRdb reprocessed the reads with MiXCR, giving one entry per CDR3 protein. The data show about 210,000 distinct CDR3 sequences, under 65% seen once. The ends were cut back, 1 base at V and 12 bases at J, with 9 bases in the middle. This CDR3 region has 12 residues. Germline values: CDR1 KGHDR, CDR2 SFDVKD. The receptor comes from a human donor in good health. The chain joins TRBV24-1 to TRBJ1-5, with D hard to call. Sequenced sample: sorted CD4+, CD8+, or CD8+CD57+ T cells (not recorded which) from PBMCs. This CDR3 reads CATSDFGSDQHF. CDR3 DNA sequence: TGTGCCACCAGTGATTTCGGTTCCGACCAGCATTTT.